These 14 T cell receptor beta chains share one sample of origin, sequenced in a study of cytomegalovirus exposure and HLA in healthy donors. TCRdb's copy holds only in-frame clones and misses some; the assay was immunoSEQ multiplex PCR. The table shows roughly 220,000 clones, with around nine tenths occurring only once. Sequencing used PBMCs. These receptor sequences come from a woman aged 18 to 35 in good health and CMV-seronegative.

As DNA, the CDR3 is TGTGCCAGCAGCTTCGAACAGGGCCCTGAAGCTTTCTTT. Residues: CASSFEQGPEAFF. The V gene is TRBV7-9, the J gene TRBJ1-1; possibly TRBD1 for D (6 bases). Germline V gene sequence: CDR1 SEHNR, CDR2 FQNEAQ (reference sequence). V lost 3 bases and J 6 bases, leaving 11 bases between the germline ends. The CDR3 is 13 amino acids.

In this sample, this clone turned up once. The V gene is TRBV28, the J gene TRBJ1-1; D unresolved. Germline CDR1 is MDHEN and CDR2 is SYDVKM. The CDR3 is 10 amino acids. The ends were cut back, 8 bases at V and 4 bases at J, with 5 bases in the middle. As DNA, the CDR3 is TGTGCCAGCTTGAGCACTGAAGCTTTCTTT. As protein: CASLSTEAFF.

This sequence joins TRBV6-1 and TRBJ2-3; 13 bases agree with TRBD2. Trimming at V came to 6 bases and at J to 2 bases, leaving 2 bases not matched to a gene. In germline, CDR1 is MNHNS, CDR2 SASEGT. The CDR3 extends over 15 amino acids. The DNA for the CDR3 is TGTGCCAGCAGCGGGACTAGCGGGGTCACAGATACGCAGTATTTT. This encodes CASSGTSGVTDTQYF.

In DNA, the CDR3 is TGTGCCAGCAGCGGAGGTGGCCAGGGCATAGCCGGGGAGCTGTTTTTT. This codes for CASSGGGQGIAGELFF. The chain couples TRBV9 to TRBJ2-2; D perhaps matches TRBD1 (5 bases). This CDR3 has 16 amino acids. Germline CDR1 is SGDLS and CDR2 is YYNGEE. Trimming removed 3 bases from V and 6 bases from J, with 18 bases in between. The full variable domain, completed using reference TRBV9 and TRBJ2-2, is DSGVTQTPKHLITATGQRVTLRCSPRSGDLSVYWYQQSLDQGLQFLIQYYNGEERAKGNILERFSAQQFPDLHSELNLSSLELGDSALYFCASSGGGQGIAGELFFGEGSRLTVL.

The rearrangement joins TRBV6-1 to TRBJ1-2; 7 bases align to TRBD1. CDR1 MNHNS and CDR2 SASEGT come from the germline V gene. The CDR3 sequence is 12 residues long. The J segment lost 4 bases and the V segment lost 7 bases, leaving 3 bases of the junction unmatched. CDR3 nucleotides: TGTGCCAGCAACAGGGGTTCCTATGGCTACACCTTC. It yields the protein CASNRGSYGYTF.

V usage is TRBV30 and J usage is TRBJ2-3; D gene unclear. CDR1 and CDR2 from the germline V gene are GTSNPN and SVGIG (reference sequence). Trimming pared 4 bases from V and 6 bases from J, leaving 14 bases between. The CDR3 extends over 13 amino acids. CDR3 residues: CAWKIPFLDTQYF. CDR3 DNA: TGTGCCTGGAAAATCCCGTTTTTGGATACGCAGTATTTT.

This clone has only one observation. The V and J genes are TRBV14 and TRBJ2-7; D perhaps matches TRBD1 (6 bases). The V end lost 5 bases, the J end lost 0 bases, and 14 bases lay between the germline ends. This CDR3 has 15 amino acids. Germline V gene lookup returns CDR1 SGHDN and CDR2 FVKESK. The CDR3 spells CASSNRDTSSYEQYF. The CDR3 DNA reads TGTGCCAGCAGCAACCGGGACACGAGCTCCTACGAGCAGTACTTC.

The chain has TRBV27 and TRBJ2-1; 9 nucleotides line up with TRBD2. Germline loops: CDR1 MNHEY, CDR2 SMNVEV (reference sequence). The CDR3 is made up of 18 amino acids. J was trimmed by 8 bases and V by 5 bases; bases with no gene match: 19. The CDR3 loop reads CASSPKPLAGSKVDEQFF. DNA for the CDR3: TGTGCCAGCAGTCCCAAACCCCTAGCGGGATCTAAGGTGGATGAGCAGTTCTTC.

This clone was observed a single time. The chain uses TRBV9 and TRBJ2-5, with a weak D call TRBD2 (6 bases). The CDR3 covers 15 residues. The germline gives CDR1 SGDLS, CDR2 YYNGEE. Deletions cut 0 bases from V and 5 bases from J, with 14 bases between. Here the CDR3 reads CASSVGGASVETQYF. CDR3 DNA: TGTGCCAGCAGCGTAGGCGGGGCAAGTGTGGAGACCCAGTACTTC.

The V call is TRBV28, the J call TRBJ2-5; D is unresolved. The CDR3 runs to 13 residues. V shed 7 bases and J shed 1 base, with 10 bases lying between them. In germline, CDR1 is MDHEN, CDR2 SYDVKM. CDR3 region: CASNSRVQETQYF. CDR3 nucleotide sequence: TGTGCCAGCAACTCGAGAGTCCAAGAGACCCAGTACTTC.

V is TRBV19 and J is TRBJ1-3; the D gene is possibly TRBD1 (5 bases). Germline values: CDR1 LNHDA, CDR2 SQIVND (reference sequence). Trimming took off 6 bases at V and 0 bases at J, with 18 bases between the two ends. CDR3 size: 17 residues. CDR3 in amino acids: CASSPYRLGSSGNTIYF. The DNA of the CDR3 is TGTGCCAGTAGCCCCTACAGGCTGGGAAGCTCTGGAAACACCATATATTTT.

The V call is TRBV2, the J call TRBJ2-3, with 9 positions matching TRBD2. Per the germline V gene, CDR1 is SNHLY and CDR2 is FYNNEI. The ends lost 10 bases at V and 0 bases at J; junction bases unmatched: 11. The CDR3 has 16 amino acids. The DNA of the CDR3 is TGTGCCACTTCTAGCGGGACCCAGATAAGCACAGATACGCAGTATTTT. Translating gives CATSSGTQISTDTQYF.

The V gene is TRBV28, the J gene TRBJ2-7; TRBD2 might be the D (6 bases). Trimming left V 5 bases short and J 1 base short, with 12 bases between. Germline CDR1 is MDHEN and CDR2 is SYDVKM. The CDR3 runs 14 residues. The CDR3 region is CASSVRGESYEQYF. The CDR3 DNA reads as TGTGCCAGCAGTGTCCGCGGGGAGTCCTACGAGCAGTACTTC.

The CDR3 protein is CASSVGTSVRNEQFF. The CDR3 nucleotides read TGTGCCAGCAGCGTAGGGACTAGCGTTCGGAATGAGCAGTTCTTC. This sequence joins TRBV9 and TRBJ2-1, with 9 positions matching TRBD2. The CDR3 contains 15 residues. Germline lookup yields CDR1 SGDLS and CDR2 YYNGEE. The trim removed 0 bases at V and 7 bases at J, leaving 5 bases unmatched. Full variable domain (remainder filled in from reference TRBV9 and TRBJ2-1): DSGVTQTPKHLITATGQRVTLRCSPRSGDLSVYWYQQSLDQGLQFLIQYYNGEERAKGNILERFSAQQFPDLHSELNLSSLELGDSALYFCASSVGTSVRNEQFFGPGTRLTVL.